Listed here are 28 T cell receptor beta chains from one sample, sequenced in a study of shared clonotypes between healthy human individuals. Assay: immunoSEQ multiplex PCR; the TCRdb copy retains only in-frame clones and omits some. The sample includes millions of clones, roughly 91% of them seen just once. CD8 cells regarded as naive lacked CD45RO, were positively chosen for CCR7, and omitted terminally differentiated effector memory CD45RA+ cells. Sequencing used naive CD8+ T cells from PBMCs. These receptors were taken from a man in his late teens or twenties in good health. Some clones in this sample may be carry-over from other donors' samples.

The CDR3 region is CASSVDRDYYNEQFF. The CDR3 DNA reads TGTGCCAGCAGCGTTGACCGGGATTACTACAATGAGCAGTTCTTC. This sequence joins TRBV7-8 and TRBJ2-1; a weak D match, TRBD2 (5 bases). CDR1 is SGHVS, CDR2 FQNEAQ, per germline. Deletions cut 5 bases from V and 3 bases from J, with 14 bases between. This CDR3 has 15 amino acids.

V is TRBV7-8 and J is TRBJ2-5; D not certain. Germline loops: CDR1 SGHVS, CDR2 FQNEAQ. There are 16 residues in the CDR3. V shed 3 bases and J shed 5 bases, with 19 bases lying between them. In DNA form, the CDR3 reads TGTGCCAGCAGCTTGACCCGGCCTGGCCAGTGGGAGACCCAGTACTTC. Its translation is CASSLTRPGQWETQYF.

The chain is built from TRBV7-2 and TRBJ2-7; 12 bases map to TRBD2. This CDR3 is 15 amino acids long. With V trimmed by 3 bases and J by 8 bases, 8 bases remained unmatched. Germline V CDR1 and CDR2: SGHTA, FQGNSA. CDR3 in DNA: TGTGCCAGCAGCTTTCGGACTAGCGGGAAGAAGCAGCAGTACTTC. Residues: CASSFRTSGKKQQYF.

The chain employs TRBV28 and TRBJ1-4; a possible D gene is TRBD1 (6 bases). This CDR3 is 15 amino acids long. The V gene's germline CDR1 is MDHEN and CDR2 SYDVKM. Trimming removed 6 bases at V and 5 bases at J, with 16 bases between. DNA for the CDR3: TGTGCCAGCAGCCCGGGACATGACTTAAATGAAAAACTGTTTTTT. Its translation: CASSPGHDLNEKLFF.

Note on this clone: Other DNA sequences in this specimen translate into the identical CDR3. The chain joins TRBV27 to TRBJ1-5; D is unresolved. With 5 bases removed from V and 2 bases from J, the gap between germline ends came to 7 bases. The CDR3 consists of 13 residues. In germline, CDR1 is MNHEY, CDR2 SMNVEV (reference sequence). CDR3 DNA sequence: TGTGCCAGCAGTCCCCAAGGCAATCAGCCCCAGCATTTT. This translates into CASSPQGNQPQHF.

The J gene is TRBJ2-3, the V gene TRBV7-9; D is possibly TRBD2 (5 bases). This CDR3 comprises 16 residues. Trimming removed 1 base at V and 0 bases at J, with 11 bases between. Germline values: CDR1 SEHNR, CDR2 FQNEAQ (reference sequence). The CDR3 DNA sequence: TGTGCCAGCAGCTTAGATCTAAGGAGGAGCACAGATACGCAGTATTTT. Translated: CASSLDLRRSTDTQYF.

Of note for this clone: The sample has other DNA sequences that encode this CDR3 too. The chain joins TRBV9 to TRBJ2-7, with 9 bases fitting TRBD1. V lost 0 bases, J lost 5 bases, and 3 bases stayed unmatched. Germline values: CDR1 SGDLS, CDR2 YYNGEE. The CDR3 consists of 14 residues. The CDR3 sequence: CASSVGDRAHEQYF. In nucleotides, the CDR3 is TGTGCCAGCAGCGTAGGGGACAGGGCCCACGAGCAGTACTTC.

The chain is built from TRBV7-8 and TRBJ2-3, with no clear D. The length of the CDR3 is 14 residues. V was shortened by 5 bases and J by 5 bases, with 14 bases between the two germline ends. Germline-derived CDR1 and CDR2 are SGHVS and FQNEAQ. The CDR3 DNA reads TGTGCCAGCAGCACGCGGACCCTGGAAGATACGCAGTATTTT. It yields the protein CASSTRTLEDTQYF.

This rearrangement joins TRBV5-8 to TRBJ2-4; 9 bases are a match to TRBD2. Germline-derived CDR1 and CDR2 are SGHTS and YDEGEE. The CDR3 loop spans 17 amino acids. Losses at the gene ends were 1 base for V and 2 bases for J; bases not matched to a gene: 7. CDR3 sequence: CASSLLREGRSKNIQYF. The CDR3 bases are TGTGCCAGCAGCTTGTTGCGGGAGGGCCGTTCCAAAAACATTCAGTACTTC.

This clone was observed a single time. CDR3 sequence (DNA): TGTGCCAGCAGCTTGACTCCGGGACTAGCAAATGAGCAGTTCTTC. Translated: CASSLTPGLANEQFF. The chain recombines TRBV5-6 with TRBJ2-1; TRBD2 matches at 9 bases. The CDR3 extends over 15 amino acids. J was trimmed by 7 bases and V by 1 base; bases with no gene match: 6. Germline CDR1 and CDR2: SGHDT and YYEEEE.

This chain connects TRBV6-5 to TRBJ2-2, with 9 bases matching TRBD1. Germline CDR1 is MNHEY and CDR2 is SVGAGI. The CDR3 sequence is 14 residues long. After removal of 8 bases from V and 6 bases from J, the junction contained 7 bases not matched to a gene. CDR3 sequence (DNA): TGTGCCAGCTCGGGGACAGGGTTACCCGGGGAGCTGTTTTTT. This codes for CASSGTGLPGELFF.

The rearrangement joins TRBV4-3 to TRBJ1-4, with D possibly matching TRBD1 (5 bases). The CDR3 has 17 residues. The germline gives CDR1 LGHNA, CDR2 YSLEER. V was clipped by 4 bases and J by 7 bases, with 22 bases between them. CDR3 loop: CASSPSGTSPVPEKLFF. CDR3 coding DNA: TGCGCCAGCAGCCCCAGTGGGACTAGCCCCGTTCCTGAAAAACTGTTTTTT.

This chain links TRBV4-3 with TRBJ2-6; D not certain. CDR3 length equals 15 residues. V lost 1 base and J lost 0, with 4 bases in between. CDR1 is LGHNA, CDR2 YSLEER, per germline. The CDR3 DNA reads as TGCGCCAGCAGCCAAGGGGGCTCTGGGGCCAACGTCCTGACTTTC. It codes for CASSQGGSGANVLTF.

This clone showed up just a few times. The chain has TRBV6-1 and TRBJ1-1; D uncertain. The V and J ends lost 8 bases and 0 bases respectively, with 7 bases between them. This CDR3 has 12 residues. The germline CDR1 and CDR2 sequences are MNHNS and SASEGT. The CDR3 loop reads CASCRVNTEAFF. CDR3 bases: TGTGCCAGCTGCCGGGTGAACACTGAAGCTTTCTTT.

On this clone itself: This sample also contains other DNA sequences that code for the same CDR3. This chain connects TRBV27 to TRBJ2-1; D is unresolved. V gave up 6 bases and J gave up 0 bases, with 12 bases separating them. Germline-derived CDR1 and CDR2 are MNHEY and SMNVEV (reference sequence). The CDR3 is 15 residues long. The DNA of the CDR3 is TGTGCCAGCAGCCTAGTGGCCGGCTCCTACAATGAGCAGTTCTTC. Translating gives CASSLVAGSYNEQFF.

The V gene is TRBV7-9, the J gene TRBJ2-5; 7 positions match TRBD1. Germline-derived CDR1 and CDR2 are SEHNR and FQNEAQ (reference sequence). There are 16 residues in the CDR3. Trimming cost V 4 bases and J 0 bases; bases outside gene matches: 8. The DNA of the CDR3 is TGTGCCAGCAGCTATACGGGACAGCCCAACCAAGAGACCCAGTACTTC. Translating gives CASSYTGQPNQETQYF.

This clone was recorded only once. The CDR3 coding sequence is TGCGCCAGCAGCTTGTTGCGACGGGAGGGCCTCAATGAGCAGTTCTTC. As protein: CASSLLRREGLNEQFF. The chain carries TRBV5-1 and TRBJ2-1, with 8 bases fitting TRBD2. The CDR3 runs to 16 residues. J was trimmed by 6 bases and V by 1 base; bases with no gene match: 9. The germline V gene encodes CDR1 SGHRS and CDR2 YFSETQ. The variable domain in full, completed from reference TRBV5-1 and TRBJ2-1, reads KAGVTQTPRYLIKTRGQQVTLSCSPISGHRSVSWYQQTPGQGLQFLFEYFSETQRNKGNFPGRFSGRQFSNSRSEMNVSTLELGDSALYLCASSLLRREGLNEQFFGPGTRLTVL.

This chain uses TRBV28 with TRBJ2-2; D remains unclear. CDR3 length: 15 residues. Trimming took 8 bases from V and 1 from J, leaving 14 bases between them. Germline CDR1 and CDR2: MDHEN and SYDVKM. In DNA, the CDR3 is TGTGCCAGCGTCCCGCGGAAGGGGAACACCGGGGAGCTGTTTTTT. Protein product: CASVPRKGNTGELFF.

This sequence joins TRBV7-9 and TRBJ2-3; no clear D gene. CDR3 length equals 16 residues. Deletions cut 1 base from V and 2 bases from J, with 13 bases between. Germline CDR1 is SEHNR and CDR2 is FQNEAQ (reference sequence). The CDR3 nucleotides are TGTGCCAGCAGCTTAGGGCCCCGAGTCCTCACAGATACGCAGTATTTT. Residues: CASSLGPRVLTDTQYF.

The rearrangement links TRBV7-9 to TRBJ1-6; D may be TRBD1 (5 bases). V shed 0 bases and J shed 7 bases, with 7 bases lying between them. The CDR3 length is 14 residues. Germline V gene sequence: CDR1 SEHNR, CDR2 FQNEAQ (reference sequence). In DNA, the CDR3 is TGTGCCAGCAGCTTAGCGGGGGGGAATTCACCCCTCCACTTT. Protein: CASSLAGGNSPLHF.

This chain links TRBV29-1 with TRBJ2-7; D gene uncertain. CDR1 and CDR2 (germline): SQVTM, ANQGSEA. With 4 bases removed from V and 2 bases from J, the gap between germline ends came to 9 bases. The CDR3 spans 12 residues. The DNA for the CDR3 is TGCAGCGTTGTCGAACCGACCTACGAGCAGTACTTC. Protein: CSVVEPTYEQYF.

The chain joins TRBV5-4 to TRBJ2-5; no clear D. V was shortened by 4 bases and J by 3 bases, with 10 bases between the two germline ends. There are 13 residues in the CDR3. CDR1 is SGHNT and CDR2 is YYREEE in the germline V gene (reference sequence). This CDR3 reads CASSPPDEETQYF. The CDR3 nucleotides read TGTGCCAGCAGCCCGCCTGATGAAGAGACCCAGTACTTC.

The CDR3 bases are TGTGCCAGCACCCCCGGCGTGTCCTACGAGCAGTACTTC. Residues: CASTPGVSYEQYF. The rearrangement uses TRBV11-2 and TRBJ2-7; D remains ambiguous. V lost 7 bases and J lost 1, with 11 bases in between. This CDR3 has 13 amino acids. Germline CDR1 reads SGHAT; CDR2 reads FQNNGV.

Only one count was recorded for this clone. The rearrangement joins TRBV19 to TRBJ1-1; no reliable D call. There are 15 residues in the CDR3. Germline CDR1 is LNHDA and CDR2 is SQIVND (reference sequence). V dropped 6 bases and J dropped 2 bases, with 16 bases sitting between them. This chain's CDR3 is CASSLRGADNTEAFF. CDR3 DNA sequence: TGTGCCAGTAGCCTACGGGGTGCTGATAACACTGAAGCTTTCTTT.

CDR3 DNA sequence: TGTGCCAGCAGTGATCACCTCGGCCGGGACCAAAGCGGTGAAGCTTTCTTT. It encodes CASSDHLGRDQSGEAFF. The chain is built from TRBV9 and TRBJ1-1; the D gene is possibly TRBD1 (5 bases). Germline V CDR1 and CDR2: SGDLS, YYNGEE. The CDR3 is 17 amino acids. Trimming removed 5 bases from V and 7 bases from J, with 27 bases in between.

This clone was found once. The chain couples TRBV7-9 to TRBJ2-5; 11 nucleotides match TRBD2. The CDR3 contains 15 residues. The germline V gene has CDR1 SEHNR and CDR2 FQNEAQ (reference sequence). V was clipped by 3 bases and J by 4 bases; unmatched bases: 4. CDR3 bases: TGTGCCAGCAGCTTTAGCGGGAGGGCGATAGAGACCCAGTACTTC. Its protein product is CASSFSGRAIETQYF.

The rearrangement links TRBV9 to TRBJ2-1; 9 positions match TRBD1. Germline V gene sequence: CDR1 SGDLS, CDR2 YYNGEE. Trimming removed 3 bases from V and 8 bases from J; junction bases left unmatched: 15. This CDR3 is 17 amino acids long. The CDR3 protein is CASSDSDRGSTLDEQFF. Written as DNA, the CDR3 is TGTGCCAGCAGCGACTCGGACAGGGGCTCTACGCTGGATGAGCAGTTCTTC.

This sequence joins TRBV4-2 and TRBJ2-7, with 10 bases lining up with TRBD2. With V trimmed by 0 bases and J by 6 bases, 11 bases remained unmatched. Germline V gene data show CDR1 as LGHNA and CDR2 as YNFKEQ. This CDR3 spans 17 amino acids. The CDR3 nucleotides are TGTGCCAGCAGCCAAGATAGGGCTAGCGGGAGTATAGGCGAGCAGTACTTC. This translates into CASSQDRASGSIGEQYF.